These 28 T cell receptor beta chains were all obtained from the same sample, sequenced in a study of blood T cell repertoires in COVID-19. TCRdb's table, derived via immunoSEQ multiplex PCR, lists solely in-frame clones and lacks some. The sample lists about 190,000 clones, 86% occurring once. The specimen was peripheral blood. The receptor set was obtained from a woman aged 25 to 45 with active or convalescent COVID-19.

The genes are TRBV6-5 and TRBJ2-5; 7 nucleotides agree with TRBD1. V was pared by 2 bases and J by 5 bases, with 5 bases of the junction left unmatched. The CDR3 spans 14 residues. Germline-derived CDR1 and CDR2 are MNHEY and SVGAGI. The CDR3 sequence: CASSYTGVRETQYF. For the CDR3, the DNA is TGTGCCAGCAGTTACACAGGGGTACGGGAGACCCAGTACTTC.

This chain joins TRBV6-6 and TRBJ1-3; D may be TRBD1 (6 bases). This CDR3 contains 15 residues. Per the germline V gene, CDR1 is MNHNY and CDR2 is SVGAGI (reference sequence). Trimming left V 5 bases short and J 0 bases short, with 11 bases between. In nucleotides, the CDR3 is TGTGCCAGCAGTGATACAGGGAGCTCTGGAAACACCATATATTTT. It specifies CASSDTGSSGNTIYF.

The chain couples TRBV6-1 to TRBJ1-3; no clear D. The germline V gene has CDR1 MNHNS and CDR2 SASEGT. V was shortened by 5 bases and J by 7 bases, with 12 bases between the two germline ends. The CDR3 contains 13 residues. The DNA for the CDR3 is TGTGCCAGCAGTTCTATCGGGGAGAACACCATATATTTT. Residues: CASSSIGENTIYF.

V usage is TRBV11-2 and J usage is TRBJ1-2; D ambiguous. Between the trimmed V and J ends, which lost 6 bases and 6 bases, there was a span of 17 bases. CDR3 length: 14 residues. In germline, CDR1 is SGHAT, CDR2 FQNNGV. In nucleotides, the CDR3 is TGTGCCAGCAGGCAAACCGGCAGCGTCGATGGCTACACCTTC. Encoded protein: CASRQTGSVDGYTF.

This clone turned up a few times. The gene calls are TRBV14 and TRBJ2-2, with D possibly TRBD1 on 6 matching bases. Germline V gene lookup returns CDR1 SGHDN and CDR2 FVKESK. V lost 1 base, J lost 7 bases, and 22 bases lay in between. This CDR3 spans 18 amino acids. CDR3 nucleotides: TGTGCCAGCAGCCAAGCATTGAGGGCGAGGGGGACATACGGGGAGCTGTTTTTT. It codes for CASSQALRARGTYGELFF. Full variable domain (rest looked up from reference TRBV14 and TRBJ2-2): EAGVTQFPSHSVIEKGQTVTLRCDPISGHDNLYWYRRVMGKEIKFLLHFVKESKQDESGMPNNRFLAERTGGTYSTLKVQPAELEDSGVYFCASSQALRARGTYGELFFGEGSRLTVL.

The V and J genes are TRBV5-1 and TRBJ1-1, with 7 bases matching TRBD1. Germline CDR1 and CDR2: SGHRS and YFSETQ. The junction had 6 bases not matched to a gene; V was cut back by 4 bases and J by 3 bases. The CDR3 is 14 amino acids. CDR3 loop: CASSLQDRDTEAFF. CDR3 DNA: TGCGCCAGCAGCCTCCAAGACAGGGACACTGAAGCTTTCTTT.

This chain joins TRBV4-2 and TRBJ2-1; 8 nucleotides match TRBD2. J lost 4 bases, V lost 4 bases, and 9 bases had no gene match. The CDR3 is 16 residues long. The V gene's germline CDR1 is LGHNA and CDR2 YNFKEQ. CDR3 amino acids: CASSPRAGDGYNEQFF. CDR3 in DNA: TGTGCCAGCAGCCCCAGAGCGGGAGACGGTTACAATGAGCAGTTCTTC.

The sample holds one count of this clone. The chain joins TRBV28 to TRBJ1-3; a weak D match, TRBD1 (5 bases). CDR3 size: 16 residues. In germline, CDR1 is MDHEN, CDR2 SYDVKM. Trimming left V 10 bases short and J 2 bases short, with 21 bases between. CDR3 region: CATKSGQGEAGNTIYF. Here the CDR3 DNA reads TGTGCCACCAAATCGGGCCAAGGGGAAGCTGGAAACACCATATATTTT.

The chain carries TRBV5-1 and TRBJ2-7; D gene uncertain. Germline values: CDR1 SGHRS, CDR2 YFSETQ. The CDR3 runs 14 residues. V was cut by 3 bases and J by 0 bases, with 10 bases left in between. In nucleotides, the CDR3 is TGCGCCAGCAGCTGGCAGGCCAGCTCCTACGAGCAGTACTTC. It codes for CASSWQASSYEQYF.

This clone occurred a few times. The chain links TRBV3-1 (or the pseudogene TRBV3-2) to TRBJ1-2; 10 nucleotides agree with TRBD1. CDR1 is LGHDT, CDR2 YNNKEL, per germline (reference sequence). V was clipped by 4 bases and J by 7 bases; unmatched bases: 3. The CDR3 runs 13 residues. In DNA, the CDR3 is TGTGCCAGCAGCCTTGGACAGGGGGGTGGCTACACCTTC. It translates to CASSLGQGGGYTF.

This chain uses TRBV6-5 with TRBJ1-1, with 8 positions matching TRBD1. The CDR3 contains 13 residues. After removal of 6 bases from V and 1 base from J, the junction contained 1 base not matched to a gene. Germline loops: CDR1 MNHEY, CDR2 SVGAGI. CDR3 region: CASRGTGNTEAFF. CDR3 DNA sequence: TGTGCCAGCAGGGGGACAGGGAACACTGAAGCTTTCTTT.

This chain joins TRBV19 and TRBJ1-5, with 7 bases fitting TRBD1. The CDR3 has 13 amino acids. The V gene end was trimmed by 10 bases and the J gene end by 5 bases; junction bases not matched to a gene: 8. Germline V CDR1 and CDR2: LNHDA, SQIVND (reference sequence). In DNA, the CDR3 is TGTGCCACAAATCGGGACAGAGATCAGCCCCAGCATTTT. It specifies CATNRDRDQPQHF.

The CDR3 nucleotides read TGTGCCAGCAGCGAACAGGGTAACACTGAAGCTTTCTTT. This gives the protein CASSEQGNTEAFF. The chain has TRBV2 and TRBJ1-1, with a weak D call TRBD1 (6 bases). Between the trimmed V and J ends, which lost 6 bases and 2 bases, there was a span of 10 bases. Germline-derived CDR1 and CDR2 are SNHLY and FYNNEI. The CDR3 covers 13 residues.

The rearrangement uses TRBV11-2 and TRBJ2-7; tentative D call: TRBD2 (6 bases). The CDR3 totals 14 residues. The germline CDR1 and CDR2 sequences are SGHAT and FQNNGV. Between the trimmed V and J ends, which lost 2 bases and 4 bases, there was a span of 12 bases. This chain's CDR3 is CASSLSTGSYEQYF. The CDR3 DNA reads as TGTGCCAGCAGCTTATCTACCGGGAGTTACGAGCAGTACTTC.

The genes are TRBV9 and TRBJ1-1; 9 bases line up with TRBD1. Germline V gene data show CDR1 as SGDLS and CDR2 as YYNGEE. Trimming cost V 4 bases and J 7 bases; bases outside gene matches: 11. The CDR3 covers 15 residues. The chain's CDR3 is CASSPPGQGLIEAFF. The CDR3 DNA reads as TGTGCCAGCAGCCCCCCGGGACAGGGTTTGATTGAAGCTTTCTTT.

The V call is TRBV9, the J call TRBJ2-1; TRBD2 agrees at 10 bases. With V trimmed by 2 bases and J by 4 bases, 6 bases remained unmatched. The CDR3 has 16 residues. CDR1 SGDLS and CDR2 YYNGEE come from the germline V gene. The CDR3 coding sequence is TGTGCCAGCAGCGTGAGCGGGGGGGCTAGTTACAATGAGCAGTTCTTC. As protein: CASSVSGGASYNEQFF.

V and J are TRBV2 and TRBJ1-4; 8 bases map to TRBD1. This CDR3 is 17 amino acids long. CDR1 and CDR2 from the germline V gene are SNHLY and FYNNEI. The trim removed 2 bases at V and 5 bases at J, leaving 10 bases unmatched. DNA of the CDR3: TGTGCCAGCAGTGAATACCGGACAGGGAAGCTAAATGAAAAACTGTTTTTT. Translating gives CASSEYRTGKLNEKLFF.

The chain employs TRBV2 and TRBJ2-7; TRBD1 might be the D (6 bases). CDR3 length: 14 residues. With 9 bases removed from V and 7 bases from J, the gap between germline ends came to 22 bases. CDR1 and CDR2 (germline): SNHLY, FYNNEI. CDR3 region: CASSLGTLRREQYF. The CDR3 DNA reads TGTGCCAGTTCGTTAGGGACACTTCGAAGAGAGCAGTACTTC. The variable domain in full, completed from reference TRBV2 and TRBJ2-7, reads EPEVTQTPSHQVTQMGQEVILRCVPISNHLYFYWYRQILGQKVEFLVSFYNNEISEKSEIFDDQFSVERPDGSNFTLKIRSTKLEDSAMYFCASSLGTLRREQYFGPGTRLTVT.

This clone was counted a few times. J is TRBJ2-1 and V is TRBV6-6; a possible D gene is TRBD2 (5 bases). CDR3 length: 13 residues. CDR1 and CDR2 (germline): MNHNY, SVGAGI (reference sequence). The V end lost 2 bases, the J end lost 8 bases, and 10 bases lay between the germline ends. The CDR3 DNA reads TGTGCCAGCAGTTACCGGGCGGGTGATGAGCAGTTCTTC. This codes for CASSYRAGDEQFF.

In regard to this clone: The same CDR3 is also encoded by other DNA sequences in this sample. The chain has TRBV7-2 and TRBJ1-2, with D perhaps matching TRBD1 (6 bases). The V gene lost 1 base and the J gene lost 3 bases, with 12 bases spanning the gap. CDR3 length: 15 amino acids. CDR1 is SGHTA and CDR2 is FQGNSA in the germline V gene. CDR3 loop: CASSLVGRGDYGYTF. DNA for the CDR3: TGTGCCAGCAGCTTAGTCGGCAGGGGAGACTATGGCTACACCTTC. Variable domain in full (rest from reference TRBV7-2 and TRBJ1-2): GAGVSQSPSNKVTEKGKDVELRCDPISGHTALYWYRQSLGQGLEFLIYFQGNSAPDKSGLPSDRFSAERTGGSVSTLTIQRTQQEDSAVYLCASSLVGRGDYGYTFGSGTRLTVV.

The rearrangement joins TRBV12-3 or TRBV12-4 to TRBJ2-3, with 7 bases aligning to TRBD1. V was pared by 10 bases and J by 6 bases, with 7 bases of the junction left unmatched. There are 12 residues in the CDR3. CDR3 region: CAKQGSGDTQYF. The CDR3 nucleotides are TGTGCCAAACAGGGGAGCGGTGATACGCAGTATTTT.

The chain uses TRBV6-5 and TRBJ1-1; D is possibly TRBD1 (5 bases). There are 13 residues in the CDR3. The V and J ends lost 7 bases and 0 bases respectively, with 9 bases between them. Germline V CDR1 and CDR2: MNHEY, SVGAGI. In DNA form, the CDR3 reads TGTGCCAGCACCCCAGGGCTGAACACTGAAGCTTTCTTT. The encoded protein is CASTPGLNTEAFF.

This clone showed up just once. This chain links TRBV7-9 with TRBJ1-4; 9 positions agree with TRBD1. V shed 5 bases and J 6 bases; nucleotides not matched to a gene: 4. Germline loops: CDR1 SEHNR, CDR2 FQNEAQ (reference sequence). The CDR3 covers 14 residues. CDR3 coding DNA: TGTGCCAGCAGCGTTCGGACAGGGGATGAAAAACTGTTTTTT. Translation: CASSVRTGDEKLFF.

This sequence joins TRBV6-6 and TRBJ1-2, with 8 positions matching TRBD1. CDR1 and CDR2 (germline): MNHNY, SVGAGI (reference sequence). The CDR3 contains 15 residues. Trimming removed 5 bases from V and 6 bases from J; junction bases left unmatched: 11. The CDR3 loop is CASSRSGDRRDGYTF. As DNA, the CDR3 is TGTGCCAGCAGTCGATCCGGGGACAGGAGGGATGGCTACACCTTC.

This rearrangement joins TRBV7-2 to TRBJ2-1; 11 bases align to TRBD2. The germline V gene encodes CDR1 SGHTA and CDR2 FQGNSA. Trimming removed 5 bases from V and 4 bases from J; junction bases left unmatched: 7. The CDR3 runs 16 residues. CDR3 region: CASSTPTSGSYNEQFF. CDR3 DNA: TGTGCCAGCAGCACGCCCACTAGCGGGAGTTACAATGAGCAGTTCTTC.

V and J are TRBV4-1 and TRBJ2-1; 8 nucleotides match TRBD1. CDR1 is MGHRA and CDR2 is YSYEKL in the germline V gene. This CDR3 is 20 amino acids long. V was pared by 1 base and J by 3 bases, with 17 bases of the junction left unmatched. For the CDR3, the DNA is TGCGCCAGCAGCCAAGCCCAGGGACAGGCCCCTCCGACCGGCTACAATGAGCAGTTCTTC. Translation: CASSQAQGQAPPTGYNEQFF.

The CDR3 nucleotides read TGTGCCAGCAGGTCCAGGCCCTATTTCACAGATACGCAGTATTTT. Encoded protein: CASRSRPYFTDTQYF. The rearrangement uses TRBV27 and TRBJ2-3; D remains unclear. The V and J ends lost 6 bases and 2 bases respectively, with 15 bases between them. The CDR3 extends over 15 amino acids. Germline V gene sequence: CDR1 MNHEY, CDR2 SMNVEV (reference sequence).

This clone was observed a single time. This rearrangement joins TRBV13 to TRBJ2-7; possible D gene TRBD1, 6 bases. The CDR3 contains 13 residues. The germline V and J ends were trimmed by 11 bases and 0 bases, with 14 bases remaining between them. Looked up from germline, CDR1 is PRHDT and CDR2 is FYEKMQ (reference sequence). CDR3 DNA: TGTGCCGGCAAAGACAGGAACTCCTACGAGCAGTACTTC. Its protein product is CAGKDRNSYEQYF.